The rows below give T cell receptor beta chains drawn from one sample of a study of blood T cell repertoires in COVID-19. The repertoire was sequenced with immunoSEQ multiplex PCR; TCRdb's copy has only in-frame clones and lacks some. The sample comprises 180,000 or so clones, more than 80% of which are singletons, and more than 9.5% rests with the top ten. Sequencing was carried out using peripheral blood. The receptors stem from a middle-aged woman with COVID-19, enrolled during active disease. CDR3s include the opening cysteine and the closing phenylalanine or tryptophan. The D gene is left open where the match is weak. A row's size may be missing; if present it is once, few, many or a size class.

V: TRBV29-1; D: -; J: TRBJ2-1; size: -; DNA: TGCAGCGTTTTCACGGGGTCGAGCTCCTACAATGAGCAGTTCTTC; CDR3: CSVFTGSSSYNEQFF
V: TRBV11-2; D: TRBD1; J: TRBJ1-4; size: once; DNA: TGTGCCAGCAGCCGCGGACAGGGGGCTAATGAAAAACTGTTTTTT; CDR3: CASSRGQGANEKLFF
V: TRBV19; D: TRBD1; J: TRBJ2-3; size: -; DNA: TGTGCCAGTAGTACTACAGGGGGCACAGATACGCAGTATTTT; CDR3: CASSTTGGTDTQYF
V: TRBV27; D: -; J: TRBJ2-2; size: -; DNA: TGTGCCAGCAGTTTAATCACAGGCTCCCAAACAGGCACCGGGGAGCTGTTTTTT; CDR3: CASSLITGSQTGTGELFF
V: TRBV28; D: -; J: TRBJ2-5; size: -; DNA: TGTGCCAGCAGTTTCCCTAATCAAGAGACCCAGTACTTC; CDR3: CASSFPNQETQYF
V: TRBV4-1; D: TRBD2; J: TRBJ2-6; size: once; DNA: TGCGCCAGCAGCCAATTGACGGCGGGAGGGATCTCTGGGGCCAACGTCCTGACTTTC; CDR3: CASSQLTAGGISGANVLTF
V: TRBV4-2; D: -; J: TRBJ1-3; size: -; DNA: TGTGCCAGCAGCCAAGGGGGGGAAGGAAACACCATATATTTT; CDR3: CASSQGGEGNTIYF
V: TRBV28; D: -; J: TRBJ2-3; size: few; DNA: TGTGCCAGCAGTTTCTTGGCTGGGCAGGGGTGGGTTTCGGGCACAGATACGCAGTATTTT; CDR3: CASSFLAGQGWVSGTDTQYF
V: TRBV6-6; D: TRBD1; J: TRBJ2-2; size: -; DNA: TGTGCCAGCAGTTACTTGGACAGGGGAGTCGGGGAGCTGTTTTTT; CDR3: CASSYLDRGVGELFF
V: TRBV5-1; D: -; J: TRBJ2-7; size: -; DNA: TGCGCCAGCAGCTTGCAGGGGATAGGCTACGAGCAGTACTTC; CDR3: CASSLQGIGYEQYF
V: TRBV7-6; D: TRBD1; J: TRBJ1-5; size: -; DNA: TGTGCCAGCAGCTTAGCGTGGGGGACAGGGACTCCCAATCAGCCCCAGCATTTT; CDR3: CASSLAWGTGTPNQPQHF
V: TRBV6-2/TRBV6-3; D: TRBD2; J: TRBJ2-1; size: -; DNA: TGTGCCAGCAGCTCGACTAGCGGGAGCTTTAATGAGCAGTTCTTC; CDR3: CASSSTSGSFNEQFF
V: TRBV5-1; D: TRBD1; J: TRBJ2-3; size: few; DNA: TGCGCCAGCAGCTTGCCCGGACAGGGGGGAGATACGCAGTATTTT; CDR3: CASSLPGQGGDTQYF
V: TRBV27; D: -; J: TRBJ2-2; size: few; DNA: TGTGCCAGCAGTAAATATAGCGGCACCGGGGAGCTGTTTTTT; CDR3: CASSKYSGTGELFF
V: TRBV7-2; D: TRBD1; J: TRBJ2-7; size: few; DNA: TGTGCCAGCAGCCTCTCAGGGGGAAGTCTGGGCTCCTACGAGCAGTACTTC; CDR3: CASSLSGGSLGSYEQYF
V: TRBV28; D: -; J: TRBJ1-2; size: -; DNA: TGTGCCAGCAGTTTGGCGAGGAGAGCTAACTATGGCTACACCTTC; CDR3: CASSLARRANYGYTF
V: TRBV28; D: TRBD2; J: TRBJ2-1; size: -; DNA: TGTGCCAGCAGACCCGGACTAGTTAGTTACAATGAGCAGTTCTTC; CDR3: CASRPGLVSYNEQFF
V: TRBV6-5; D: TRBD1; J: TRBJ1-5; size: -; DNA: TGTGCCAGCCGATCGACAGGGCGCAACCAGCCCCAGCATTTT; CDR3: CASRSTGRNQPQHF
V: TRBV6-6; D: -; J: TRBJ1-5; size: -; DNA: TGTGGGACTGGGATCCGCAATCAGCCCCAGCATTTT; CDR3: CGTGIRNQPQHF
V: TRBV11-2; D: -; J: TRBJ1-5; size: few; DNA: TGTGCCAGCAGCTTATCAACACAGGGTCCAAATCAGCCCCAGCATTTT; CDR3: CASSLSTQGPNQPQHF
V: TRBV5-6; D: -; J: TRBJ1-2; size: -; DNA: TGTGCCAGCAGCTTGGTAGTACAGTCTAACTATGGCTACACCTTC; CDR3: CASSLVVQSNYGYTF
V: TRBV9; D: TRBD1; J: TRBJ2-1; size: -; DNA: TGTGCCAGCACGCCGGGACAGGGGATCAGTGAGCAGTTCTTC; CDR3: CASTPGQGISEQFF
V: TRBV15; D: TRBD1; J: TRBJ1-2; size: -; DNA: TGTGCCACCAGCCGCTCCGACAGGGTGGAGATCGGCTACACCTTC; CDR3: CATSRSDRVEIGYTF
V: TRBV18; D: TRBD1; J: TRBJ1-2; size: -; DNA: TGTGCCAGCTCACCACTGAGGGGGCAAGATAACTATGGCTACACCTTC; CDR3: CASSPLRGQDNYGYTF
V: TRBV7-3; D: -; J: TRBJ1-1; size: -; DNA: TGTGCCAGCAGCAAAACCACAGGGCCCAGCACTGAAGCTTTCTTT; CDR3: CASSKTTGPSTEAFF
V: TRBV6-5; D: TRBD1; J: TRBJ1-4; size: -; DNA: TGTGCCAGCAGGTACAGGGGGCGAACTAATGAAAAACTGTTTTTT; CDR3: CASRYRGRTNEKLFF
V: TRBV7-9; D: -; J: TRBJ2-1; size: few; DNA: TGTGCCAGCAGCTTAAATAGCGGAGGGAATGAGCAGTTCTTC; CDR3: CASSLNSGGNEQFF
V: TRBV5-4; D: TRBD1; J: TRBJ2-5; size: -; DNA: TGTGCCAGCAGCTTAGGACAGGGCCTAGAGACCCAGTACTTC; CDR3: CASSLGQGLETQYF
V: TRBV29-1; D: TRBD1; J: TRBJ1-2; size: -; DNA: TGCAGCGTTGAACCGGGACAGGGAACTAATGGCTACACCTTC; CDR3: CSVEPGQGTNGYTF
V: TRBV7-3; D: TRBD1; J: TRBJ1-1; size: once; DNA: TGTGCCAGCAGTAAAGCGGGACAGGGTGTCCAAGCTTTCTTT; CDR3: CASSKAGQGVQAFF
V: TRBV30; D: -; J: TRBJ1-2; size: -; DNA: TGTGCCTGGAGTGGGGGCAGTCGGGGGTATGGCTACACCTTC; CDR3: CAWSGGSRGYGYTF
V: TRBV15; D: -; J: TRBJ1-3; size: -; DNA: TGTGCCACCAGCAAAACGGGGGGAACTGCTGGAAACACCATATATTTT; CDR3: CATSKTGGTAGNTIYF
V: TRBV4-1; D: TRBD1; J: TRBJ2-2; size: -; DNA: TGCGCCAGCACCAAACCGGGACAGGGCACCGGGGAGCTGTTTTTT; CDR3: CASTKPGQGTGELFF